Here is one TCR beta chain with its context. Its antigen is as yet unknown. This sample is part of a study of radiotherapy plus CTLA-4 blockade in lung cancer. At the level of the study: Objective responses were observed in around 17% of patients, and disease control was achieved by about 30%. Study results and caveats: After treatment with radiotherapy plus ipilimumab, TCR clones that came from the tumor expanded in blood. Best predicting response, reportedly, were early blood T cell clone dynamics, with interferon-beta.

Profiled with immunoSEQ multiplex PCR; TCRdb holds only in-frame clones, not every one. The sample contains around 50,000 clones, around 88% of which appear only once. Patients had chemo-refractory metastatic non-small-cell lung cancer and received focal radiation plus CTLA-4 blockade that used ipilimumab. The V end lost 1 base, the J end lost 11 bases, and 6 bases lay between the germline ends. The germline V gene has CDR1 SEHNR and CDR2 FQNEAQ (reference sequence). CDR3 length: 11 residues. This specimen consisted of peripheral blood, obtained from a patient treated with radiotherapy plus ipilimumab. The receptor was isolated from a human donor with non-small cell lung cancer that progressed on radiotherapy plus ipilimumab. Some clones in this sample may be carry-over from other donors' samples. The genes are TRBV7-9 and TRBJ1-5, with D unresolved. The CDR3 DNA reads TGTGCCAGCAGCTTAGGCGGGGCCCAGCATTTT. The encoded protein is CASSLGGAQHF.